A single sample gave rise to the 13 T cell receptor beta chains below, sequenced in a study of response to subunit inactivated influenza vaccine. In TCRdb, the RT-PCR reads were re-called with MiXCR into one record per CDR3 protein. The data contain approximately 700,000 distinct CDR3 sequences, 14% of them singletons. The sequencing here drew on PBMCs from blood, taken 14 to 15 days before vaccination. The receptors come from a man aged 45-65 years who received an inactivated influenza vaccine.

The J gene is TRBJ2-3, the V gene TRBV7-2; 8 nucleotides align to TRBD1. This CDR3 is 16 amino acids long. CDR1 is SGHTA, CDR2 FQGNSA, per germline. The V gene end was trimmed by 3 bases and the J gene end by 4 bases; junction bases not matched to a gene: 9. The CDR3 DNA sequence: TGTGCCAGCAGCTTTGTTCGGACAGGGAGGCCAGATACGCAGTATTTT. Its protein is CASSFVRTGRPDTQYF.

This clonotype has at least ten counts. This chain uses TRBV28 with TRBJ2-3; 11 bases agree with TRBD2. Trimming at V came to 6 bases and at J to 1 base, leaving 0 bases not matched to a gene. The CDR3 length is 14 residues. Germline lookup yields CDR1 MDHEN and CDR2 SYDVKM. CDR3 protein: CASRGLAGTDTQYF. The CDR3, as DNA: TGTGCCAGCAGGGGACTAGCGGGCACAGATACGCAGTATTTT.

There are many counts of this clonotype. The chain has TRBV6-6 and TRBJ2-3; tentatively, D is TRBD1 (5 bases). Germline assignment: CDR1 MNHNY and CDR2 SVGAGI (reference sequence). The CDR3 consists of 12 residues. The V end lost 9 bases, the J end lost 2 bases, and 9 bases lay between the germline ends. The CDR3 DNA sequence: TGTGCCAGTCGACAGCTCACAGATACGCAGTATTTT. Translated, it gives CASRQLTDTQYF.

This clonotype was recorded a few times. V usage is TRBV29-1 and J usage is TRBJ2-1; 9 nucleotides agree with TRBD1. CDR1 is SQVTM, CDR2 ANQGSEA, per germline. This CDR3 spans 14 amino acids. V was pared by 6 bases and J by 4 bases, with 7 bases of the junction left unmatched. CDR3 residues: CSVAGTGPYNEQFF. The CDR3 DNA follows: TGCAGCGTGGCAGGGACAGGGCCTTACAATGAGCAGTTCTTC.

This clonotype was seen many times. The gene calls are TRBV28 and TRBJ1-2; D unresolved. The CDR3 sequence is 12 residues long. The V gene's germline CDR1 is MDHEN and CDR2 SYDVKM. Trimming cost V 5 bases and J 4 bases, with 8 bases left between them. The CDR3 nucleotides read TGTGCCAGCAGTCCAGGTACCTATGGCTACACCTTC. This codes for CASSPGTYGYTF.

The chain employs TRBV15 and TRBJ1-5; 7 bases line up with TRBD1. Germline values: CDR1 LNHNV, CDR2 YYDKDF (reference sequence). CDR3 length: 14 amino acids. Trimming took 6 bases from V and 0 from J; bases not matched to a gene: 2. Written as DNA, the CDR3 is TGTGCCACCAGACAGGGGAATAGCAATCAGCCCCAGCATTTT. As protein: CATRQGNSNQPQHF. Together with reference TRBV15 and TRBJ1-5, the CDR3 gives the full variable domain: DAMVIQNPRYQVTQFGKPVTLSCSQTLNHNVMYWYQQKSSQAPKLLFHYYDKDFNNEADTPDNFQSRRPNTSFCFLDIRSPGLGDTAMYLCATRQGNSNQPQHFGDGTRLSIL.

This clonotype came up a few times. The chain links TRBV6-2 or TRBV6-3 to TRBJ2-7; TRBD1 aligns across 10 bases. With V trimmed by 4 bases and J by 6 bases, 12 bases remained unmatched. There are 16 residues in the CDR3. Germline V gives CDR1 MNHEY, CDR2 SVGEGT. CDR3: CASSWKPPGQGPEQYF. As DNA, the CDR3 is TGTGCCAGCAGTTGGAAACCTCCGGGACAGGGGCCCGAGCAGTACTTC.

The chain joins TRBV7-9 to TRBJ2-5; D gene ambiguous. V lost 4 bases, J lost 2 bases, and 11 bases lay in between. The CDR3 has 14 residues. The germline gives CDR1 SEHNR, CDR2 FQNEAQ (reference sequence). The CDR3 reads CASSSPYGQETQYF. The CDR3 DNA sequence: TGTGCCAGCAGCTCCCCGTATGGGCAAGAGACCCAGTACTTC. The whole variable domain, filled in from reference TRBV7-9 and TRBJ2-5, reads DTGVSQNPRHKITKRGQNVTFRCDPISEHNRLYWYRQTLGQGPEFLTYFQNEAQLEKSRLLSDRFSAERPKGSFSTLEIQRTEQGDSAMYLCASSSPYGQETQYFGPGTRLLVL.

This clonotype was seen at least ten times. The rearrangement joins TRBV29-1 to TRBJ1-1; D remains ambiguous. The length of the CDR3 is 8 residues. Germline CDR1 SQVTM, CDR2 ANQGSEA. V lost 7 bases and J 8 bases, leaving 5 bases between the germline ends. The CDR3, as DNA: TGCAGCGCAAGAGAAGCTTTCTTT. Protein product: CSAREAFF. Using reference TRBV29-1 and TRBJ1-1 for the parts outside the CDR3, the full variable domain is SAVISQKPSRDICQRGTSLTIQCQVDSQVTMMFWYRQQPGQSLTLIATANQGSEATYESGFVIDKFPISRPNLTFSTLTVSNMSPEDSSIYLCSAREAFFGQGTRLTVV.

This clonotype was recorded only once. This chain connects TRBV30 to TRBJ2-4, with D tentatively TRBD2 (5 bases). Germline V CDR1 and CDR2: GTSNPN, SVGIG (reference sequence). Trimming took off 3 bases at V and 0 bases at J, with 12 bases between the two ends. This CDR3 region has 15 residues. This chain's CDR3 is CAWRAGLLAKNIQYF. Written as DNA, the CDR3 is TGTGCCTGGAGGGCAGGACTGTTAGCCAAAAACATTCAGTACTTC.

This clonotype was counted between two and nine times. This rearrangement joins TRBV20-1 to TRBJ2-1, with 11 bases aligning to TRBD1. In germline, CDR1 is DFQATT, CDR2 SNEGSKA (reference sequence). J was trimmed by 2 bases and V by 0 bases; bases with no gene match: 0. The CDR3 is 15 residues long. CDR3 in DNA: TGCAGTGCTAGAGAGGACAGGGGGCCCTACAATGAGCAGTTCTTC. Protein sequence: CSAREDRGPYNEQFF.

This clonotype showed up many times. V gene TRBV4-1 combines with J gene TRBJ2-3; 10 nucleotides agree with TRBD2. V dropped 0 bases and J dropped 0; count of bases not matched to a gene: 15. This CDR3 is built from 21 residues. Per germline, CDR1 MGHRA and CDR2 YSYEKL. CDR3: CASSQERTGTSGVISTDTQYF. CDR3 sequence (DNA): TGCGCCAGCAGCCAAGAAAGGACAGGTACTAGCGGGGTGATTAGCACAGATACGCAGTATTTT.

The chain is built from TRBV7-2 and TRBJ2-5; D might be TRBD1 (7 bases). V was shortened by 1 base and J by 7 bases, with 13 bases between the two germline ends. The CDR3 length is 14 residues. The germline CDR1 and CDR2 sequences are SGHTA and FQGNSA. The CDR3 is CASSLDRQGGTQYF. The DNA for the CDR3 is TGTGCCAGCAGCTTAGACAGGCAGGGGGGGACCCAGTACTTC.